These 21 T cell receptor beta chains came from one sample sequenced in a study of blood T cell repertoires in COVID-19. The repertoire was sequenced with immunoSEQ multiplex PCR; TCRdb's copy has only in-frame clones and lacks some. This sample has over 100,000 clones, with around 83% found just once. The sequencing input was peripheral blood. These receptors originate from a man between 65 and 79 years old with acute or convalescent COVID-19.

The chain employs TRBV9 and TRBJ2-7; 8 bases match TRBD1. Germline V gives CDR1 SGDLS, CDR2 YYNGEE. The ends lost 0 bases at V and 1 base at J; junction bases unmatched: 0. This CDR3 region has 14 residues. The CDR3 DNA is TGTGCCAGCAGCGTAGGGGACAGGTCCTACGAGCAGTACTTC. This codes for CASSVGDRSYEQYF. Filled out from reference TRBV9 and TRBJ2-7, the complete variable domain reads DSGVTQTPKHLITATGQRVTLRCSPRSGDLSVYWYQQSLDQGLQFLIQYYNGEERAKGNILERFSAQQFPDLHSELNLSSLELGDSALYFCASSVGDRSYEQYFGPGTRLTVT.

The chain carries TRBV11-2 and TRBJ1-3; D might be TRBD1 (5 bases). Germline V gene sequence: CDR1 SGHAT, CDR2 FQNNGV. V was cut by 7 bases and J by 3 bases, with 13 bases left in between. The CDR3 runs 14 residues. The CDR3 protein is CASTFAGNGNTIYF. DNA of the CDR3: TGTGCCAGCACCTTCGCAGGGAATGGAAACACCATATATTTT.

This clone was seen a single time. The genes are TRBV4-1 and TRBJ2-1, with 7 bases aligning to TRBD1. This CDR3 has 16 amino acids. Per the germline V gene, CDR1 is MGHRA and CDR2 is YSYEKL. After removal of 1 base from V and 1 base from J, the junction contained 4 bases not matched to a gene. The CDR3 loop reads CASSQAGQDSYNEQFF. In DNA form, the CDR3 reads TGCGCCAGCAGCCAAGCAGGACAGGATTCCTACAATGAGCAGTTCTTC.

This clone showed up just once. CDR3 residues: CAISEQVSTSTGELFF. The CDR3 bases are TGTGCCATCAGTGAGCAGGTTTCGACGAGCACCGGGGAGCTGTTTTTT. The J gene is TRBJ2-2, the V gene TRBV10-3; D ambiguous. The V gene's germline CDR1 is ENHRY and CDR2 SYGVKD. The CDR3 contains 16 residues. Trimming removed 2 bases at V and 4 bases at J, with 14 bases between.

The chain carries TRBV5-1 and TRBJ2-2; 9 positions match TRBD1. This CDR3 has 16 residues. The ends lost 2 bases at V and 6 bases at J; junction bases unmatched: 8. CDR1 and CDR2 (germline): SGHRS, YFSETQ. DNA for the CDR3: TGCGCCAGCAGCTTTTCCGGGACAGGGAGTCCCGGGGAGCTGTTTTTT. Translated, it gives CASSFSGTGSPGELFF.

This chain links TRBV6-5 with TRBJ1-6, with a weak D call TRBD1 (5 bases). CDR1 and CDR2 (germline): MNHEY, SVGAGI. The CDR3 spans 13 residues. V lost 6 bases and J lost 7, with 10 bases in between. Written as DNA, the CDR3 is TGTGCCAGCAGCCTAGGACACAATTCACCCCTCCACTTT. Translation: CASSLGHNSPLHF.

The chain has TRBV18 and TRBJ2-1; 8 bases line up with TRBD2. Germline trimming cut 4 bases from V and 0 bases from J; bases unmatched to any gene: 5. The CDR3 is 16 amino acids. CDR1 is KGHSH and CDR2 is LQKENI in the germline V gene. The CDR3 sequence: CASSHSGTSSYNEQFF. DNA for the CDR3: TGTGCCAGCTCACACTCCGGGACTAGCTCCTACAATGAGCAGTTCTTC.

The J gene is TRBJ1-1, the V gene TRBV10-3; 10 bases align to TRBD1. CDR3 length: 17 residues. The germline V gene has CDR1 ENHRY and CDR2 SYGVKD. J lost 1 base, V lost 5 bases, and 10 bases had no gene match. CDR3 loop: CAISRDRGLGRNTEAFF. The DNA of the CDR3 is TGTGCCATCAGTAGGGACAGGGGCCTCGGCCGGAACACTGAAGCTTTCTTT.

The J gene is TRBJ1-3, the V gene TRBV3-1 (or the pseudogene TRBV3-2); D uncertain. Germline assignment: CDR1 LGHDT and CDR2 YNNKEL (reference sequence). Trimming removed 9 bases at V and 0 bases at J, with 6 bases between. The CDR3 has 12 residues. This chain's CDR3 is CASKNSGNTIYF. CDR3 DNA: TGTGCCAGTAAAAACTCTGGAAACACCATATATTTT.

The V and J genes are TRBV15 and TRBJ2-2; perhaps TRBD1 as D (5 bases). Germline values: CDR1 LNHNV, CDR2 YYDKDF (reference sequence). V dropped 5 bases and J dropped 1 base, with 11 bases sitting between them. The CDR3 loop spans 15 amino acids. Here the CDR3 DNA reads TGTGCCACCAGCGCAAAGACAGAGAACACCGGGGAGCTGTTTTTT. This sequence encodes CATSAKTENTGELFF.

This clone was observed once. This specimen includes other DNA sequences encoding the same CDR3. V gene TRBV20-1 combines with J gene TRBJ2-7, with 8 bases identical to TRBD2. Germline V gene data show CDR1 as DFQATT and CDR2 as SNEGSKA (reference sequence). The CDR3 totals 11 residues. Trimming removed 7 bases from V and 5 bases from J; junction bases left unmatched: 4. The CDR3 protein is CSVTSGHEQYF. For the CDR3, the DNA is TGCAGTGTTACTAGCGGCCACGAGCAGTACTTC.

This clone was observed once. The gene calls are TRBV28 and TRBJ1-2, with 10 bases fitting TRBD1. Germline CDR1 is MDHEN and CDR2 is SYDVKM. The CDR3 has 14 residues. After removal of 6 bases from V and 8 bases from J, the junction contained 9 bases not matched to a gene. The CDR3 coding sequence is TGTGCCAGCAGGCGCGGGACAGGGGCTGAGGGCTACACCTTC. The encoded protein is CASRRGTGAEGYTF.

CDR3 sequence (DNA): TGTGCCCTGCAGAATTCTGGAAACACCATATATTTT. As protein: CALQNSGNTIYF. The gene calls are TRBV12-3 or TRBV12-4 and TRBJ1-3; D uncertain. This CDR3 is built from 12 residues. V lost 11 bases and J lost 1, with 9 bases in between.

The rearrangement joins TRBV5-1 to TRBJ2-7; 10 positions agree with TRBD2. CDR1 SGHRS and CDR2 YFSETQ come from the germline V gene. This CDR3 comprises 15 residues. The V segment lost 0 bases and the J segment 6 bases; nucleotides outside the gene matches: 6. CDR3 sequence (DNA): TGCGCCAGCAGCTTGGCTAGCGGGAGCACTTTCGAGCAGTACTTC. Protein: CASSLASGSTFEQYF.

The V gene is TRBV2, the J gene TRBJ1-5, with D perhaps TRBD1 (6 bases). The CDR3 is made up of 15 amino acids. V was shortened by 3 bases and J by 1 base, with 10 bases between the two germline ends. Germline V gene lookup returns CDR1 SNHLY and CDR2 FYNNEI. This chain's CDR3 is CASSELGGSNQPQHF. The CDR3 region has the DNA TGTGCCAGCAGTGAGTTAGGGGGAAGCAATCAGCCCCAGCATTTT.

This rearrangement joins TRBV11-2 to TRBJ2-7; D may be TRBD2 (5 bases). V lost 2 bases and J lost 5, with 16 bases in between. CDR1 SGHAT and CDR2 FQNNGV come from the germline V gene. The CDR3 is 15 residues long. The CDR3 coding sequence is TGTGCCAGCAGCTTAACCGACGCTAGCACCCACGAGCAGTACTTC. Its translation is CASSLTDASTHEQYF.

V and J are TRBV2 and TRBJ2-5; D remains ambiguous. The CDR3 covers 13 residues. V was cut by 6 bases and J by 5 bases, with 13 bases left in between. CDR1 is SNHLY, CDR2 FYNNEI, per germline. Written as DNA, the CDR3 is TGTGCCAGCAGCGCCTCGGGTTCCGAGACCCAGTACTTC. Amino acid sequence: CASSASGSETQYF.

The chain is built from TRBV6-4 and TRBJ2-3, with 8 bases that match TRBD1. The CDR3 has 15 residues. V trimming: 3 bases; J trimming: 2 bases; junction bases outside the gene matches: 4. Germline lookup yields CDR1 MRHNA and CDR2 SNTAGT. CDR3 DNA: TGTGCCAGCAGTGAGGGGACAGGCCTCACAGATACGCAGTATTTT. It yields the protein CASSEGTGLTDTQYF.

This rearrangement joins TRBV27 to TRBJ1-6, with a weak D call TRBD1 (6 bases). Between the trimmed V and J ends, which lost 5 bases and 14 bases, there was a span of 13 bases. Per the germline V gene, CDR1 is MNHEY and CDR2 is SMNVEV (reference sequence). The CDR3 extends over 12 amino acids. The CDR3 coding sequence is TGTGCCAGCAGTCAACGAACAGGGTCCCTCCACTTT. Translating it yields CASSQRTGSLHF.

To note about this clone: This sample includes further DNA sequences coding for the same CDR3. The rearrangement uses TRBV27 and TRBJ1-4; possibly TRBD1 for D (5 bases). The germline gives CDR1 MNHEY, CDR2 SMNVEV (reference sequence). The CDR3 is made up of 15 amino acids. Deletions cut 2 bases from V and 1 base from J, with 8 bases between. DNA for the CDR3: TGTGCCAGCAGTTTACAGGGATTAACTAATGAAAAACTGTTTTTT. This translates into CASSLQGLTNEKLFF.

The chain links TRBV28 to TRBJ2-6; possible D gene TRBD1, 6 bases. Trimming pared 2 bases from V and 0 bases from J, leaving 8 bases between. This CDR3 comprises 16 residues. Germline V gene lookup returns CDR1 MDHEN and CDR2 SYDVKM. CDR3 region: CASSLTGSSGANVLTF. CDR3 sequence (DNA): TGTGCCAGCAGTTTAACAGGGAGCTCTGGGGCCAACGTCCTGACTTTC.